This passage covers 16 T cell receptor beta chains from one sample sequenced in a study of blood T cell repertoires in COVID-19. Data came from immunoSEQ multiplex PCR; TCRdb stores just in-frame clones and leaves some out. The sample shows approximately 150,000 clones, 88% of them seen only once. Material for sequencing was peripheral blood. These receptors all stem from a woman in her forties or fifties with acute or convalescent COVID-19.

The V call is TRBV7-6, the J call TRBJ2-5; the match to TRBD2 covers 8 bases. From germline, CDR1 is SGHVS and CDR2 FNYEAQ. This CDR3 comprises 14 residues. V dropped 5 bases and J dropped 4; count of bases not matched to a gene: 6. The CDR3: CASSPGLAAETQYF. CDR3 bases: TGTGCCAGCAGCCCAGGACTAGCTGCAGAGACCCAGTACTTC. The whole variable domain, remainder taken from reference TRBV7-6 and TRBJ2-5, is GAGVSQSPRYKVTKRGQDVALRCDPISGHVSLYWYRQALGQGPEFLTYFNYEAQQDKSGLPNDRFSAERPEGSISTLTIQRTEQRDSAMYRCASSPGLAAETQYFGPGTRLLVL.

This chain uses TRBV27 with TRBJ2-7, with 12 bases identical to TRBD2. The CDR3 spans 17 residues. J lost 3 bases, V lost 1 base, and 7 bases had no gene match. In germline, CDR1 is MNHEY, CDR2 SMNVEV (reference sequence). CDR3 region: CASSLYGLAGTLYEQYF. The CDR3 DNA reads as TGTGCCAGCAGTTTATACGGACTAGCGGGAACGCTCTACGAGCAGTACTTC.

This clone was found once. The V call is TRBV5-4, the J call TRBJ2-2; TRBD1 aligns across 7 bases. V lost 4 bases and J lost 5; bases outside the gene matches: 14. The CDR3 extends over 17 amino acids. Per germline, CDR1 SGHNT and CDR2 YYREEE (reference sequence). Written as DNA, the CDR3 is TGTGCCAGCAGCAAGGGGACAGCCTCTCCGGGGACCGGGGAGCTGTTTTTT. The encoded protein is CASSKGTASPGTGELFF.

The chain recombines TRBV7-3 with TRBJ1-1; D remains ambiguous. The V gene lost 5 bases and the J gene lost 1 base, with 11 bases spanning the gap. Germline V gene lookup returns CDR1 SGHTA and CDR2 FQGTGA. There are 14 residues in the CDR3. CDR3 sequence (DNA): TGTGCCAGCAGCCCGGGGTTGGGGAACACTGAAGCTTTCTTT. Amino acid sequence: CASSPGLGNTEAFF.

CDR3 nucleotides: TGTGCCACCAAGGGGGGACTAGAACAAGAGACCCAGTACTTC. This encodes CATKGGLEQETQYF. The V and J genes are TRBV10-3 and TRBJ2-5; 8 bases align to TRBD2. Trimming took 10 bases from V and 2 from J; bases not matched to a gene: 9. CDR1 is ENHRY, CDR2 SYGVKD, per germline. The CDR3 runs 14 residues.

The V call is TRBV28, the J call TRBJ2-1; 8 bases are shared with TRBD1. This CDR3 region has 15 residues. J lost 0 bases, V lost 3 bases, and 1 base had no gene match. The germline gives CDR1 MDHEN, CDR2 SYDVKM. As DNA, the CDR3 is TGTGCCAGCAGTTTGACAGGGGTCTCCTACAATGAGCAGTTCTTC. Translating it yields CASSLTGVSYNEQFF.

The chain couples TRBV24-1 to TRBJ2-1; 9 bases are a match to TRBD2. From germline, CDR1 is KGHDR and CDR2 SFDVKD. There are 14 residues in the CDR3. The J segment lost 9 bases and the V segment lost 9 bases, leaving 11 bases of the junction unmatched. CDR3 amino acids: CATSRGGRAGEQFF. As DNA, the CDR3 is TGTGCCACCTCGCGTGGCGGGAGGGCCGGTGAGCAGTTCTTC.

This chain connects TRBV4-1 to TRBJ2-5, with D possibly TRBD1 on 5 matching bases. Trimming left V 1 base short and J 5 bases short, with 17 bases between. The CDR3 is 16 amino acids. Germline V gene lookup returns CDR1 MGHRA and CDR2 YSYEKL. CDR3 DNA: TGCGCCAGCAGCCAAGGCCCACGTGGGGCCCTCGAGACCCAGTACTTC. This encodes CASSQGPRGALETQYF.

This clone was counted a few times. CDR3 nucleotides: TGTGCCAGCTCATCACGGGGAGGGGCGCGAGTTTCACCCCTCCACTTT. Its protein product is CASSSRGGARVSPLHF. The chain joins TRBV18 to TRBJ1-6; weak D call: TRBD1 (5 bases). CDR3 length equals 16 residues. Germline lookup yields CDR1 KGHSH and CDR2 LQKENI. Trimming pared 5 bases from V and 9 bases from J, leaving 20 bases between.

About this clone itself: At one boundary the junction diverges from the germline segment, which might be a read error. The genes are TRBV12-3 or TRBV12-4 and TRBJ2-7, with a weak D call TRBD1 (5 bases). This CDR3 spans 13 amino acids. The CDR3 region is CASRTRASHEQYF. In DNA form, the CDR3 reads TGTGCCAGTCGAACCAGGGCCTCCCACGAGCAGTACTTC.

The chain couples TRBV12-3 or TRBV12-4 to TRBJ2-2; D call uncertain. The CDR3 covers 13 residues. The V and J ends lost 3 bases and 6 bases respectively, with 8 bases between them. The CDR3: CASSLGAPGELFF. CDR3 DNA sequence: TGTGCCAGCAGTTTGGGCGCACCCGGGGAGCTGTTTTTT.

The rearrangement links TRBV13 to TRBJ1-4, with TRBD1 matching over 9 bases. The CDR3 is 14 amino acids. V dropped 5 bases and J dropped 9; count of bases not matched to a gene: 7. Germline V lookup: CDR1 PRHDT, CDR2 FYEKMQ (reference sequence). In nucleotides, the CDR3 is TGTGCCAGCAGCGAGGGACAGGGAAGAAAAAAACTGTTTTTT. This translates into CASSEGQGRKKLFF.

The CDR3 DNA reads TGTGCCAGTAGCCGGGGGTCAAGCTATGGCTACACCTTC. It is translated as CASSRGSSYGYTF. The genes are TRBV19 and TRBJ1-2; TRBD1 might be the D (5 bases). V lost 6 bases and J 4 bases, leaving 12 bases between the germline ends. Germline CDR1 is LNHDA and CDR2 is SQIVND (reference sequence). This CDR3 is built from 13 residues.

The gene calls are TRBV9 and TRBJ2-1; no firm D call. Germline V CDR1 and CDR2: SGDLS, YYNGEE. The V end was cut by 1 base, the J end by 8 bases, with 10 bases between. The CDR3 loop spans 13 amino acids. The CDR3, as DNA: TGTGCCAGCAGCGTATACTCTCATGATGAGCAGTTCTTC. It encodes CASSVYSHDEQFF.

This chain joins TRBV19 and TRBJ1-5; a weak D match, TRBD1 (5 bases). Trimming cost V 2 bases and J 1 base, with 9 bases left between them. CDR3 size: 15 residues. Germline V CDR1 and CDR2: LNHDA, SQIVND (reference sequence). The CDR3: CASSIQGLSNQPQHF. CDR3 bases: TGTGCCAGTAGTATACAGGGTCTGAGCAATCAGCCCCAGCATTTT.

V is TRBV4-2 and J is TRBJ2-7, with TRBD1 identical over 10 bases. The CDR3 sequence is 15 residues long. V was clipped by 3 bases and J by 1 base; unmatched bases: 3. Germline loops: CDR1 LGHNA, CDR2 YNFKEQ. CDR3 region: CASSQTGGPSYEQYF. The CDR3 DNA follows: TGTGCCAGCAGCCAGACAGGGGGCCCTTCCTACGAGCAGTACTTC.